This T cell receptor beta chain was sequenced during a study of technical replicates of blood from a few donors. V dropped 1 base and J dropped 4 bases, with 8 bases sitting between them. Looked up from germline, CDR1 is SGHAT and CDR2 is FQNNGV. The CDR3 has 14 amino acids. Sequenced by immunoSEQ multiplex PCR; TCRdb stores in-frame clones only, minus some. The sample shows tens of thousands of clones, just under 95% of them seen only once. The source is a human donor in good health. The sequenced sample was T cells isolated from PBMCs. The chain carries TRBV11-2 and TRBJ2-1, with D hard to call. CDR3 protein: CASSLAVEYNEQFF. CDR3 nucleotides: TGTGCCAGCAGCTTAGCGGTAGAGTACAATGAGCAGTTCTTC.